The entry below gives a single T cell receptor beta chain sequence along with its context. The data derive from a study of blood T cell repertoires in COVID-19. Study-level background: Sources were T cells, B-cell-depleted T cells, or PBMCs; the material itself was cDNA or gDNA.

TCRdb's copy holds only in-frame clones and misses some; the assay was immunoSEQ multiplex PCR. Here the sample spans some 150,000 clones, around 84% being singletons. Germline V gene lookup returns CDR1 SGHTA and CDR2 FQGNSA. V was clipped by 1 base and J by 0 bases, with 11 bases between them. This CDR3 has 16 residues. Sample: peripheral blood. The clonotype was recovered from an older man with acute or convalescent COVID-19. The V and J genes are TRBV7-2 and TRBJ2-3; the D gene is possibly TRBD1 (5 bases). CDR3 coding DNA: TGTGCCAGCAGCTTAGGGTGGGGCTCTAGCACAGATACGCAGTATTTT. Translating gives CASSLGWGSSTDTQYF.